One sample yielded the 30 T cell receptor beta chains listed below, sequenced in a study of PD-L1 blockade in urothelial cancer. Assay: immunoSEQ multiplex PCR; the TCRdb copy retains only in-frame clones and omits some. This sample yields approximately 18,000 clones, of which around four fifths are seen a single time; under 2% belongs to the top ten. The time point here: peripheral blood 6 weeks after treatment start. The sequencing here drew on PBMCs, taken around atezolizumab (anti-PD-L1) treatment. The receptors were gathered from a man aged 45 to 65 with urothelial cancer.

The genes are TRBV9 and TRBJ2-2; no firm D call. Per the germline V gene, CDR1 is SGDLS and CDR2 is YYNGEE. V was shortened by 2 bases and J by 0 bases, with 11 bases between the two germline ends. The CDR3 consists of 16 residues. CDR3 DNA: TGTGCCAGCAGCGTGAGTAACTTCGCGAACACCGGGGAGCTGTTTTTT. Encoded protein: CASSVSNFANTGELFF.

V and J are TRBV10-1 and TRBJ1-6; D is unresolved. Germline V CDR1 and CDR2: WNHNN, SYGVQD (reference sequence). CDR3 size: 14 residues. The V end lost 5 bases, the J end lost 1 base, and 6 bases lay between the germline ends. The CDR3 coding sequence is TGCGCCAGCAGTCCCCAATCCTATAATTCACCCCTCCACTTT. Translated, it gives CASSPQSYNSPLHF.

The chain recombines TRBV28 with TRBJ2-2; TRBD2 agrees at 7 bases. Germline loops: CDR1 MDHEN, CDR2 SYDVKM. The CDR3 spans 17 residues. The trim removed 4 bases at V and 1 base at J, leaving 9 bases unmatched. This CDR3 reads CASSSLMLAGNTGELFF. As DNA, the CDR3 is TGTGCCAGCAGTTCACTGATGTTAGCGGGGAACACCGGGGAGCTGTTTTTT.

J is TRBJ2-6 and V is TRBV11-2, with TRBD1 matching over 7 bases. V lost 5 bases to trimming and J lost 0 bases; unmatched junction nucleotides: 10. This CDR3 comprises 18 residues. Germline assignment: CDR1 SGHAT and CDR2 FQNNGV. The CDR3 protein is CASSPRGGQFSGANVLTF. The CDR3 DNA reads TGTGCCAGCAGCCCCCGAGGGGGACAGTTCTCTGGGGCCAACGTCCTGACTTTC. The variable domain in full, completed from reference TRBV11-2 and TRBJ2-6, reads EAGVAQSPRYKIIEKRQSVAFWCNPISGHATLYWYQQILGQGPKLLIQFQNNGVVDDSQLPKDRFSAERLKGVDSTLKIQPAKLEDSAVYLCASSPRGGQFSGANVLTFGAGSRLTVL.

The V call is TRBV5-1, the J call TRBJ2-1; 7 positions match TRBD2. Germline CDR1 reads SGHRS; CDR2 reads YFSETQ. CDR3 size: 15 residues. J lost 4 bases, V lost 5 bases, and 9 bases had no gene match. The DNA of the CDR3 is TGCGCCAGCAGTTTAGGGGAGGGGATTTACAATGAGCAGTTCTTC. Its translation: CASSLGEGIYNEQFF.

This rearrangement joins TRBV7-9 to TRBJ1-2; 7 nucleotides align to TRBD1. V lost 1 base to trimming and J lost 7 bases; unmatched junction nucleotides: 9. Germline V CDR1 and CDR2: SEHNR, FQNEAQ (reference sequence). There are 15 residues in the CDR3. CDR3 protein: CASSLGTGTERGYTF. The CDR3 nucleotides are TGTGCCAGCAGCTTAGGTACCGGGACAGAACGTGGCTACACCTTC. Drawing the rest from reference TRBV7-9 and TRBJ1-2, the complete variable domain is DTGVSQNPRHKITKRGQNVTFRCDPISEHNRLYWYRQTLGQGPEFLTYFQNEAQLEKSRLLSDRFSAERPKGSFSTLEIQRTEQGDSAMYLCASSLGTGTERGYTFGSGTRLTVV.

The DNA for the CDR3 is TGTGCCAGCAGCCCAAGGGCTAGCGGGGCTCGGGTGGATACGCAGTATTTT. This codes for CASSPRASGARVDTQYF. J is TRBJ2-3 and V is TRBV7-3; 9 nucleotides agree with TRBD2. CDR1 is SGHTA and CDR2 is FQGTGA in the germline V gene. The CDR3 is made up of 17 amino acids. Trimming took 5 bases from V and 6 from J; bases not matched to a gene: 15.

CDR3 sequence: CASSISSGSKTDTQYF. DNA of the CDR3: TGTGCCAGTAGTATTTCCAGCGGGAGTAAAACAGATACGCAGTATTTT. V usage is TRBV19 and J usage is TRBJ2-3; 8 nucleotides match TRBD2. Germline trimming cut 3 bases from V and 3 bases from J; bases unmatched to any gene: 8. Germline CDR1 is LNHDA and CDR2 is SQIVND (reference sequence). The CDR3 has 16 residues.

This chain links TRBV18 with TRBJ2-1, with 10 nucleotides matching TRBD1. CDR3 length equals 18 residues. Germline lookup yields CDR1 KGHSH and CDR2 LQKENI. With 3 bases clipped from V and 7 bases from J, the junction kept 15 bases outside the gene matches. CDR3 sequence reads: CASSPRQGARYPNNEQFF. As DNA, the CDR3 is TGTGCCAGCTCACCTCGACAGGGGGCACGTTATCCTAATAATGAGCAGTTCTTC.

The chain couples TRBV6-5 to TRBJ2-7, with D possibly being TRBD2 (6 bases). This CDR3 contains 14 residues. Germline CDR1 is MNHEY and CDR2 is SVGAGI. V was pared by 8 bases and J by 0 bases, with 14 bases between. CDR3 amino acids: CASRRDPSSYEQYV. The CDR3 DNA sequence: TGTGCCAGCCGGAGGGACCCTAGCTCCTACGAGCAGTACGTC.

J is TRBJ1-5 and V is TRBV7-2; D may be TRBD1 (5 bases). Per germline, CDR1 SGHTA and CDR2 FQGNSA. The CDR3 extends over 14 amino acids. V was clipped by 0 bases and J by 9 bases, with 12 bases between them. In DNA, the CDR3 is TGTGCCAGCAGCTTAGCAGCGGGGGGAGGGCCCCAGCATTTT. It encodes CASSLAAGGGPQHF.

This chain connects TRBV5-1 to TRBJ2-3; TRBD1 matches at 9 bases. Losses at the gene ends were 4 bases for V and 0 bases for J; bases not matched to a gene: 3. Germline CDR1 and CDR2: SGHRS and YFSETQ. The CDR3 has 15 amino acids. The DNA for the CDR3 is TGCGCCAGCAGCGTACAGGGGGCTAGCACAGATACGCAGTATTTT. Translated, it gives CASSVQGASTDTQYF.

The chain couples TRBV9 to TRBJ2-2; unclear D gene. The CDR3 extends over 16 amino acids. Trimming stripped 0 bases from V and 1 base from J, with 10 bases between. From germline, CDR1 is SGDLS and CDR2 YYNGEE. CDR3 sequence: CASSVDMPKNTGELFF. The CDR3 DNA follows: TGTGCCAGCAGCGTAGACATGCCGAAGAACACCGGGGAGCTGTTTTTT. The variable domain in full, completed from reference TRBV9 and TRBJ2-2, reads DSGVTQTPKHLITATGQRVTLRCSPRSGDLSVYWYQQSLDQGLQFLIQYYNGEERAKGNILERFSAQQFPDLHSELNLSSLELGDSALYFCASSVDMPKNTGELFFGEGSRLTVL.

V is TRBV21-1 and J is TRBJ2-1; the DNA was not compared with TRBD1, the D call given in the table. TRBV21-1 is noted as a pseudogene. The CDR3 consists of 14 residues. Written as DNA, the CDR3 is TGTGCCAGCAGGCCGGGACAGGAGTACAATGAGCAGTTCTTC. Protein sequence: CASRPGQEYNEQFF.

This chain links TRBV10-3 with TRBJ1-2, with 8 bases lining up with TRBD1. V lost 0 bases and J lost 7; bases outside the gene matches: 7. Germline V gives CDR1 ENHRY, CDR2 SYGVKD. The CDR3 is 15 residues long. CDR3 DNA: TGTGCCATCAGTGAGTCGGGGCAGGGGGCTGGTGGCTACACCTTC. Its translation is CAISESGQGAGGYTF.

The rearrangement joins TRBV30 to TRBJ2-1, with TRBD2 matching 12 bases. The V gene end was trimmed by 0 bases and the J gene end by 7 bases; junction bases not matched to a gene: 16. CDR1 GTSNPN and CDR2 SVGIG come from the germline V gene (reference sequence). The CDR3 has 19 residues. The DNA for the CDR3 is TGTGCCTGGAGTGTATTACTAGCGGGGGGTCCAGAGACAGGAAATGAGCAGTTCTTC. Translation gives CAWSVLLAGGPETGNEQFF.

CDR3 nucleotide sequence: TGTGCCAGCAGTTACTCGACAGGGGGCTGGACTGAAGCTTTCTTT. Translating it yields CASSYSTGGWTEAFF. The genes are TRBV6-5 and TRBJ1-1; 10 bases are shared with TRBD1. CDR1 MNHEY and CDR2 SVGAGI come from the germline V gene. J lost 5 bases, V lost 0 bases, and 3 bases had no gene match. The CDR3 loop spans 15 amino acids.

The rearrangement joins TRBV28 to TRBJ2-1; D is possibly TRBD1 (5 bases). This CDR3 is built from 16 residues. V lost 3 bases and J 5 bases, leaving 17 bases between the germline ends. Per germline, CDR1 MDHEN and CDR2 SYDVKM. The CDR3 sequence: CASSFAGLGNHNEQFF. The CDR3, as DNA: TGTGCCAGCAGTTTTGCAGGGTTAGGGAACCACAATGAGCAGTTCTTC.

This chain links TRBV11-3 with TRBJ2-3, with D perhaps TRBD2 (6 bases). This CDR3 region has 16 residues. Germline values: CDR1 SGHNT, CDR2 YENEEA. V shed 1 base and J shed 0 bases, with 11 bases lying between them. The CDR3 bases are TGTGCCAGCAGCTTAGGGTCCAGCGGGAGCACAGATACGCAGTATTTT. This sequence encodes CASSLGSSGSTDTQYF.

The chain links TRBV4-1 to TRBJ1-2; D is perhaps TRBD1 (5 bases). V lost 3 bases and J 2 bases, leaving 16 bases between the germline ends. There are 16 residues in the CDR3. CDR1 and CDR2 from the germline V gene are MGHRA and YSYEKL. The CDR3 nucleotides are TGCGCCAGCAGCCAGCGGGGCCTCATGACGAACTATGGCTACACCTTC. It yields the protein CASSQRGLMTNYGYTF.

The chain carries TRBV29-1 and TRBJ2-7; no definite D call. V was pared by 3 bases and J by 0 bases, with 9 bases between. CDR3 size: 13 residues. Germline CDR1 SQVTM, CDR2 ANQGSEA. CDR3 region: CSVERPASYEQYF. The CDR3 region has the DNA TGCAGCGTTGAGAGGCCTGCCTCCTACGAGCAGTACTTC.

This clone was detected only once. V and J are TRBV5-1 and TRBJ2-3; 8 bases are a match to TRBD2. The CDR3 is 14 amino acids. Trimming cost V 6 bases and J 2 bases; bases outside gene matches: 5. Germline V CDR1 and CDR2: SGHRS, YFSETQ. The CDR3 DNA is TGCGCCAGCATGCTACTAGCGGACACAGATACGCAGTATTTT. It specifies CASMLLADTDTQYF. Combining the CDR3 with reference TRBV5-1 and TRBJ2-3 gives the whole variable domain KAGVTQTPRYLIKTRGQQVTLSCSPISGHRSVSWYQQTPGQGLQFLFEYFSETQRNKGNFPGRFSGRQFSNSRSEMNVSTLELGDSALYLCASMLLADTDTQYFGPGTRLTVL.

The V call is TRBV18, the J call TRBJ1-2; 9 bases are a match to TRBD1. The CDR3 is made up of 16 amino acids. In germline, CDR1 is KGHSH, CDR2 LQKENI. Trimming cost V 4 bases and J 8 bases; bases outside gene matches: 14. CDR3 region: CASSLNAGQGVRGYTF. The CDR3 region has the DNA TGTGCCAGCTCACTAAACGCGGGACAGGGAGTTAGAGGCTACACCTTC.

This clone was recorded a few times. The chain employs TRBV7-9 and TRBJ1-3; 7 nucleotides agree with TRBD1. The CDR3 is 16 residues long. V shed 2 bases and J 4 bases; nucleotides not matched to a gene: 8. CDR1 and CDR2 (germline): SEHNR, FQNEAQ (reference sequence). The chain's CDR3 is CASSLLWTGSGNTIYF. In nucleotides, the CDR3 is TGTGCCAGCAGCTTACTCTGGACAGGTTCGGGAAACACCATATATTTT. Combining the CDR3 with reference TRBV7-9 and TRBJ1-3 gives the whole variable domain DTGVSQNPRHKITKRGQNVTFRCDPISEHNRLYWYRQTLGQGPEFLTYFQNEAQLEKSRLLSDRFSAERPKGSFSTLEIQRTEQGDSAMYLCASSLLWTGSGNTIYFGEGSWLTVV.

The J gene is TRBJ2-7, the V gene TRBV2; 7 positions match TRBD1. CDR1 and CDR2 (germline): SNHLY, FYNNEI. J lost 0 bases, V lost 6 bases, and 5 bases had no gene match. The CDR3 has 14 residues. The CDR3 sequence is CASRVGQSSYEQYV. CDR3 DNA sequence: TGTGCCAGCAGGGTGGGACAGAGCTCCTACGAGCAGTACGTC.

The rearrangement uses TRBV6-1 and TRBJ1-1; D gene uncertain. This CDR3 contains 13 residues. CDR1 is MNHNS, CDR2 SASEGT, per germline. The V end was cut by 4 bases, the J end by 1 base, with 7 bases between. The CDR3, as DNA: TGTGCCAGCAGTGCTCAACAGAACACTGAAGCTTTCTTT. Translating it yields CASSAQQNTEAFF.

This chain uses TRBV7-8 with TRBJ2-7; tentatively, D is TRBD1 (5 bases). CDR1 and CDR2 from the germline V gene are SGHVS and FQNEAQ. CDR3 size: 15 residues. The germline V and J ends were trimmed by 1 base and 3 bases, with 13 bases remaining between them. The CDR3 DNA sequence: TGTGCCAGCAGCTTAGTTGAGACAGTCTACTACGAGCAGTACGTC. It specifies CASSLVETVYYEQYV.

The V call is TRBV11-2, the J call TRBJ2-7; TRBD2 agrees at 11 bases. Germline CDR1 and CDR2: SGHAT and FQNNGV. Losses at the gene ends were 4 bases for V and 3 bases for J; bases not matched to a gene: 14. The CDR3 length is 18 residues. The CDR3 sequence is CASSWGLAGGKAIYEQYF. CDR3 DNA sequence: TGTGCCAGCAGCTGGGGGCTAGCGGGAGGCAAAGCGATCTACGAGCAGTACTTC.

The V and J genes are TRBV5-5 and TRBJ1-2; 9 bases agree with TRBD1. CDR1 is SGHKS, CDR2 YYEKEE, per germline (reference sequence). The junction had 9 bases not matched to a gene; V was cut back by 4 bases and J by 8 bases. This CDR3 contains 14 residues. CDR3 DNA: TGTGCCAGCAGCGAGGGACAGGGCCGGGGGGGCTACACCTTC. Translation: CASSEGQGRGGYTF.

The chain carries TRBV27 and TRBJ1-2; no reliable D call. The CDR3 sequence is 15 residues long. V lost 8 bases, J lost 5 bases, and 21 bases lay in between. CDR1 is MNHEY, CDR2 SMNVEV, per germline (reference sequence). As DNA, the CDR3 is TGTGCCAGCGGCCGGCCCGGGTTGGAACTTTATGGCTACACCTTC. It translates to CASGRPGLELYGYTF.